This TCR beta chain was sequenced for a study of beta chain features in type 1 diabetes (dated by TCRdb to 2017 to 2018). Study-wide context: Mean age, gender distribution, total cell number and subset yield were not different between patients and healthy donors. Regulatory and stem cell-like memory subsets were isolated from only 8 patients and about eight healthy donors, whereas naive and central memory subsets came from all 28 donors. Across all samples, about 110 million sorted cells were examined, and cell number per subset correlated strongly with RNA yield. The study compared the TCRB repertoires of sorted circulating CD4+ T cell subsets in recently diagnosed type 1 diabetes patients with those in matched healthy donors. The investigation overall reported the following: Naive, central memory and regulatory TCRB repertoires appeared to be more similar among patients than among healthy donors. HLA sub-analyses involved small numbers of individuals, so any influence of HLA type on TCRB rearrangement remained unresolved. Because cDNA was sequenced instead of genomic DNA, highly expressing activated cells could be over-represented, though the groups showed no difference in activation or CD3 levels. At VDJ recombination sites, patients with type 1 diabetes made fewer insertions and deleted more nucleotides, a pattern implying thymic rearrangement abnormalities. Shorter templates might have been favored by PCR, but patient and control samples were amplified and corrected together, so both groups would have been affected equally by any skew. Type 1 diabetes patients showed a moderate but significant shortening of TCRB CDR3 length in all four CD4+ subsets.

The CDR3 contains 13 residues, cysteine and phenylalanine counted. Of all the DNA, just the CDR3 is kept, 39 bases in frame from base 1. The germline V gene (reference sequence) provides CDR1 SEHNR and CDR2 FQNEAQ. A distance of 5 bases separates the germline ends of V and J, which lose 0 bases and 5 bases respectively. Each donor gave one peripheral blood draw, averaging around 0.11 L, which was collected into heparinised tubes. Using a panel that included CD45RO, CCR7, CD25, CD127, CD95 and CD27, naive, central memory, regulatory and stem cell-like memory CD4+ T cells were sorted on a BD FACSAria II. Every sorted population had a purity above 98%. PBMCs were isolated right away by Lymphoprep density gradient centrifugation and were stained directly, without culture. To minimize batch effects, samples were stained and sorted in pairs, one healthy donor with one patient per experiment. This clone showed up just a few times. Its antigen remains unidentified. Per-base quality was not reported, and no clone a single base away is much larger than it.

The entire amount of isolated RNA was reverse transcribed using the High Capacity cDNA Reverse Transcription Kit, so the sequenced TCRB transcripts were expressed ones. Naive, central memory and regulatory T cell samples underwent deep immunoSEQ sequencing, averaging about 3.3 million total reads per sample. Sorted cells were lysed in RLT buffer and RNA was extracted with DNase-treated RNeasy Micro or Mini kits, depending on cell number. To prevent cross-contamination, each cell subset was processed individually, whereas patient and healthy donor samples were processed jointly. Using the immunoSEQ multiplex PCR, TCRB sequences were amplified from cDNA into 87-bp fragments spanning the CDR3 region. The amplicons were sequenced using the Illumina HiSeq platform. The published analysis was carried out like this. PCR bias was corrected computationally using synthetic template baselines, and reads within Hamming distance 2 were collapsed, with unmergeable singletons discarded. Reads were aligned against IMGT so that V, D and J genes, CDR3 length and insertions or deletions at six rearrangement sites could be assigned. Within each subset, clonotype counts were normalized to sorted cell number, after which true diversity and Gini coefficients were computed with the tcR R package. The overlap coefficient, calculated on TCRB nucleotide sequences, was used to quantify repertoire sharing. The table was pulled from immuneACCESS by TCRdb, which kept in-frame rearrangements only. Such tables lose some clones; where checked, under half of the loss comes from unresolved V genes, and the rest has no known cause. V, J and clone size reflect that table, while D and trimming were determined from the DNA. The sample table shows hundreds of thousands of clones, and 12% to 15% are seen once. The top ten clones comprise about 6.6% of the sample.

This receptor chain uses TRBV7-9 and TRBJ1-5, with the D gene too uncertain to name. Material: central memory CD4+ T cells from blood. The sequence came from a young man in good health. The CDR3 region: CASSLARDQPQHF. The nucleotide sequence is TGTGCCAGCAGCTTAGCCAGAGATCAGCCCCAGCATTTT. The variable domain in full, with residues beyond the CDR3 obtained from the reference TRBV7-9 and TRBJ1-5 genes, is DTGVSQNPRHKITKRGQNVTFRCDPISEHNRLYWYRQTLGQGPEFLTYFQNEAQLEKSRLLSDRFSAERPKGSFSTLEIQRTEQGDSAMYLCASSLARDQPQHFGDGTRLSIL.